This entry lists 17 T cell receptor beta chains sequenced from one sample in a study of blood T cell repertoires in COVID-19. Produced via immunoSEQ multiplex PCR; TCRdb's table is partial and in-frame only. The top ten clones hold roughly 4.2% of a sample with 300,000 to 400,000 clones, just over 85% of them seen once. Input material: PBMCs or T cells enriched from blood (not recorded which). The source is a middle-aged woman with acute COVID-19.

The chain recombines TRBV4-2 with TRBJ2-1; D ambiguous. V lost 0 bases and J 0 bases, leaving 18 bases between the germline ends. Germline CDR1 LGHNA, CDR2 YNFKEQ. This CDR3 is built from 19 residues. The chain's CDR3 is CASSQDPLFATPSYNEQFF. CDR3 nucleotide sequence: TGTGCCAGCAGCCAAGATCCCCTCTTCGCGACTCCCTCCTACAATGAGCAGTTCTTC.

The J gene is TRBJ2-7, the V gene TRBV3-1 (or the pseudogene TRBV3-2); 11 nucleotides match TRBD1. CDR1 and CDR2 (germline): LGHDT, YNNKEL (reference sequence). CDR3 length: 15 amino acids. The V and J ends lost 3 bases and 6 bases, in that order; junction bases with no gene match: 7. The CDR3 region is CASSQAGTGGPEQYF. CDR3 bases: TGTGCCAGCAGCCAGGCCGGGACAGGGGGTCCCGAGCAGTACTTC.

This clone was seen only once. The CDR3 sequence is CASSNLGGRSLISYEQYF. The DNA for the CDR3 is TGTGCCAGCAGCAACCTGGGTGGCAGGTCATTGATCTCCTACGAGCAGTACTTC. The genes are TRBV21-1 and TRBJ2-7; the D segment call TRBD1 is taken from the table without a DNA check. TRBV21-1 is deemed a pseudogene. The CDR3 has 18 amino acids.

The rearrangement joins TRBV5-1 to TRBJ1-2; TRBD1 matches at 9 bases. The CDR3 is 16 amino acids. The ends lost 0 bases at V and 5 bases at J; junction bases unmatched: 8. Germline V gene lookup returns CDR1 SGHRS and CDR2 YFSETQ. The CDR3 region is CASSLAQGQGTYGYTF. The CDR3 DNA reads as TGCGCCAGCAGCTTGGCCCAAGGACAGGGGACATATGGCTACACCTTC.

This clone was counted at least ten times. The rearrangement uses TRBV6-5 and TRBJ1-1, with D hard to call. Trimming stripped 2 bases from V and 5 bases from J, with 15 bases between. The CDR3 spans 15 residues. Germline V gene data show CDR1 as MNHEY and CDR2 as SVGAGI. CDR3 in DNA: TGTGCCAGCAGTTACACCGCACGGTCGAGTACTGAAGCTTTCTTT. It translates to CASSYTARSSTEAFF.

The chain couples TRBV11-3 to TRBJ1-1; a weak D match, TRBD1 (5 bases). V was trimmed by 5 bases and J by 4 bases, leaving 14 bases between them. The CDR3 extends over 14 amino acids. From germline, CDR1 is SGHNT and CDR2 YENEEA. Here the CDR3 DNA reads TGTGCCAGCAGCGACCAGGGTGCGAGCACTGAAGCTTTCTTT. Protein product: CASSDQGASTEAFF.

V usage is TRBV29-1 and J usage is TRBJ1-2; tentatively, D is TRBD1 (6 bases). V was shortened by 4 bases and J by 1 base, with 13 bases between the two germline ends. CDR1 and CDR2 from the germline V gene are SQVTM and ANQGSEA. This CDR3 has 14 residues. The CDR3 DNA follows: TGCAGCGTTGCGGTACAACAGGGTAACTATGGCTACACCTTC. Its translation is CSVAVQQGNYGYTF. The full variable domain, completed using reference TRBV29-1 and TRBJ1-2, is SAVISQKPSRDICQRGTSLTIQCQVDSQVTMMFWYRQQPGQSLTLIATANQGSEATYESGFVIDKFPISRPNLTFSTLTVSNMSPEDSSIYLCSVAVQQGNYGYTFGSGTRLTVV.

This clone was recorded only once. V and J are TRBV7-2 and TRBJ2-3, with 8 bases aligning to TRBD1. Germline V gene sequence: CDR1 SGHTA, CDR2 FQGNSA. J gave up 4 bases and V 4 bases, and 10 bases lay outside the gene matches. The CDR3 runs 16 residues. Here the CDR3 reads CASSSQGAKGADTQYF. The CDR3 nucleotides read TGTGCCAGCAGCTCCCAGGGGGCGAAGGGCGCAGATACGCAGTATTTT.

The genes are TRBV5-6 and TRBJ1-1; no firm D call. With 4 bases removed from V and 6 bases from J, the gap between germline ends came to 10 bases. Germline assignment: CDR1 SGHDT and CDR2 YYEEEE. This CDR3 contains 12 residues. CDR3 bases: TGTGCCAGCAGCCGACATGTGGCTGAAGCTTTCTTT. Translation: CASSRHVAEAFF.

The rearrangement uses TRBV5-1 and TRBJ2-6; 7 bases are a match to TRBD1. The CDR3 has 17 residues. In germline, CDR1 is SGHRS, CDR2 YFSETQ. The V segment lost 0 bases and the J segment 1 base; nucleotides outside the gene matches: 4. CDR3 coding DNA: TGCGCCAGCAGCTTGGGTGGACAGGCTTCTGGGGCCAACGTCCTGACTTTC. Encoded protein: CASSLGGQASGANVLTF.

This chain joins TRBV21-1 and TRBJ2-7; TRBD2 is the table's D call, not checked against the DNA. TRBV21-1 constitutes a pseudogene. The CDR3 is 15 residues long. This chain's CDR3 is CASSQGLANPYEQYF. The CDR3 nucleotides are TGTGCCAGCAGCCAGGGACTAGCGAATCCCTACGAGCAGTACTTC.

J is TRBJ1-4 and V is TRBV19; maybe TRBD1 (6 bases). Germline V lookup: CDR1 LNHDA, CDR2 SQIVND (reference sequence). With 3 bases removed from V and 8 bases from J, the gap between germline ends came to 13 bases. The CDR3 spans 14 residues. CDR3 nucleotides: TGTGCCAGTAGTATGGGGGACATACGCGAAAAACTGTTTTTT. Translation gives CASSMGDIREKLFF.

This clone was detected many times. The chain links TRBV6-5 to TRBJ2-7; D might be TRBD1 (6 bases). CDR1 is MNHEY and CDR2 is SVGAGI in the germline V gene. The length of the CDR3 is 15 residues. Between the trimmed V and J ends, which lost 6 bases and 5 bases, there was a span of 20 bases. This CDR3 is CASSRYRDVFNEQYF. The CDR3 DNA reads as TGTGCCAGCAGCCGATACAGGGATGTTTTCAACGAGCAGTACTTC.

The J gene is TRBJ1-4, the V gene TRBV6-5; 9 nucleotides match TRBD1. This CDR3 has 13 amino acids. Trimming took 6 bases from V and 7 from J; bases not matched to a gene: 3. Germline lookup yields CDR1 MNHEY and CDR2 SVGAGI. CDR3 residues: CASRRQGGEKLFF. As DNA, the CDR3 is TGTGCCAGCAGGAGACAGGGGGGTGAAAAACTGTTTTTT.

This clone was seen a few times. This chain links TRBV19 with TRBJ1-1, with D unclear. The CDR3 covers 10 residues. Trimming pared 11 bases from V and 6 bases from J, leaving 10 bases between. Germline-derived CDR1 and CDR2 are LNHDA and SQIVND (reference sequence). The DNA of the CDR3 is TGTGCCCCTTTTGAGGCTGAAGCTTTCTTT. Translation: CAPFEAEAFF.

CDR3 nucleotides: TGTGCCAGCACCCCCCCCGGGTGGGAGCCAGATACGCAGTATTTT. It translates to CASTPPGWEPDTQYF. The J gene is TRBJ2-3, the V gene TRBV7-9, with D perhaps TRBD2 (5 bases). V was cut by 7 bases and J by 4 bases, with 18 bases left in between. The CDR3 has 15 amino acids. CDR1 and CDR2 from the germline V gene are SEHNR and FQNEAQ (reference sequence).

This clone showed up just a few times. The rearrangement uses TRBV6-2 or TRBV6-3 and TRBJ2-1; D may be TRBD1 (8 bases). Trimming removed 4 bases at V and 8 bases at J, with 18 bases between. This CDR3 contains 15 residues. Looked up from germline, CDR1 is MNHEY and CDR2 is SVGEGT. CDR3 sequence reads: CASSSNLQGGDEQFF. The CDR3 DNA reads as TGTGCCAGCAGTTCAAATCTACAGGGGGGGGATGAGCAGTTCTTC.